This T cell receptor (beta chain) was identified in a study of control samples from healthy donors and cancer patients. The method was immunoSEQ multiplex PCR; TCRdb's version includes in-frame clones alone and lacks a portion of them. The table shows approximately 140,000 clones, with 90% to 95% occurring only once. Trimming cost V 0 bases and J 7 bases, with 13 bases left between them. The CDR3 is made up of 14 amino acids. Germline CDR1 reads SGHRS; CDR2 reads YFSETQ. The chain uses TRBV5-1 and TRBJ1-2; tentatively, D is TRBD1 (6 bases). The origin of this receptor is a man aged 35 to 55 in good health. The material sequenced was blood. The CDR3, as DNA: TGCGCCAGCAGCTTGGCGACAGGCAAGGGTGGCTACACCTTC. Protein: CASSLATGKGGYTF.